The source of this T cell receptor beta chain is a study of blood T cell repertoires in COVID-19. Study information: The origin of the acute and convalescent COVID-19 samples was the United States, Italy and Spain. Sources were T cells, B-cell-depleted T cells, or PBMCs; the material itself was cDNA or gDNA.

Per the authors' pipeline: The authors estimated nucleated cell counts from reference gene primer amplification. The method was immunoSEQ multiplex PCR; TCRdb's version includes in-frame clones alone and lacks a portion of them. V, J and clone size are taken as reported in that table, and D and trimming were inferred from the DNA itself. Of more than 85,000 clones detected, 85% appear once; the ten largest clones hold roughly 4%. The CDR3 sequence is 17 residues long. The germline V gene encodes CDR1 SGHVT and CDR2 SQSDAQ. V shed 11 bases and J shed 4 bases, with 29 bases lying between them. What was sequenced was peripheral blood. The V and J genes are TRBV7-4 and TRBJ2-5, with D perhaps matching TRBD2 (6 bases). The clonotype comes from a man aged 45 to 65 with acute or convalescent COVID-19. CDR3 coding DNA: TGTGCCCCGGACGGGCGGGATGATAAACTGTCTGGAGAGACCCAGTACTTC. Amino acids: CAPDGRDDKLSGETQYF. Variable domain in full (rest from reference TRBV7-4 and TRBJ2-5): GAGVSQSPRYKVAKRGRDVALRCDSISGHVTLYWYRQTLGQGSEVLTYSQSDAQRDKSGRPSGRFSAERPERSVSTLKIQRTEQGDSAVYLCAPDGRDDKLSGETQYFGPGTRLLVL.